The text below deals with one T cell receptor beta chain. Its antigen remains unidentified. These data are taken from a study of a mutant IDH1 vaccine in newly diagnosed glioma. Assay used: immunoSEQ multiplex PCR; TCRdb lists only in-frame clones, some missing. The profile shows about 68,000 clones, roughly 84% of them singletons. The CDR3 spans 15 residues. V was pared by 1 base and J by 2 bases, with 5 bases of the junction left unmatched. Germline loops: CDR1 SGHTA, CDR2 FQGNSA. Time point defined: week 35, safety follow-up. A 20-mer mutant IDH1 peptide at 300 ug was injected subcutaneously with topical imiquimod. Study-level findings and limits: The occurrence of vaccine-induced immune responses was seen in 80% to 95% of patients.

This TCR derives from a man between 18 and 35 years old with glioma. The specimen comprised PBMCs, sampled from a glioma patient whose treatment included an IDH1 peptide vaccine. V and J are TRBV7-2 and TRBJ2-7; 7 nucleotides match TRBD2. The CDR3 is CASSLVASGAYEQYF. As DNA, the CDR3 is TGTGCCAGCAGCTTAGTGGCTAGCGGTGCCTACGAGCAGTACTTC.